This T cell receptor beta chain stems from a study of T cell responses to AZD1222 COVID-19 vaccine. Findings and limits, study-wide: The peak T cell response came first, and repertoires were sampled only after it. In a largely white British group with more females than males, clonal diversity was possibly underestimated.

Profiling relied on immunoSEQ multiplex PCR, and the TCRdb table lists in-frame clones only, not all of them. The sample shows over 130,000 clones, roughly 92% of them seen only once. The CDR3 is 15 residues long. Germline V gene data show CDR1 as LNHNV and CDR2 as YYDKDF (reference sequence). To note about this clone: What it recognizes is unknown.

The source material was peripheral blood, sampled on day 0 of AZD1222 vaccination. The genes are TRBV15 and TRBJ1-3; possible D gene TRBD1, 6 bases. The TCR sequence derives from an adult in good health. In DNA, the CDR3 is TGTGTCTACGCCGGGACATTCATCTACGGAAACACCATATATTTT. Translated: CVYAGTFIYGNTIYF.